This entry features one TCR beta chain sequence. This record comes from a study of T cell changes during pregnancy in multiple sclerosis. Germline V gene sequence: CDR1 LGHNA, CDR2 YNFKEQ. The V end was cut by 4 bases, the J end by 0 bases, with 18 bases between. This CDR3 has 17 residues. Assay used: immunoSEQ multiplex PCR; TCRdb lists only in-frame clones, some missing. Of about 49,000 clones listed, approximately 94% are singletons. Source: CD8+ T cells from peripheral blood mononuclear cells, taken before pregnancy. The chain joins TRBV4-2 to TRBJ1-1; TRBD1 might be the D (5 bases). This sequence originates from a female donor with multiple sclerosis, enrolled in a pregnancy study. The CDR3 region has the DNA TGTGCCAGCAGCCGGGGGGGGACGGCGGGGGTGAACACTGAAGCTTTCTTT. It yields the protein CASSRGGTAGVNTEAFF.